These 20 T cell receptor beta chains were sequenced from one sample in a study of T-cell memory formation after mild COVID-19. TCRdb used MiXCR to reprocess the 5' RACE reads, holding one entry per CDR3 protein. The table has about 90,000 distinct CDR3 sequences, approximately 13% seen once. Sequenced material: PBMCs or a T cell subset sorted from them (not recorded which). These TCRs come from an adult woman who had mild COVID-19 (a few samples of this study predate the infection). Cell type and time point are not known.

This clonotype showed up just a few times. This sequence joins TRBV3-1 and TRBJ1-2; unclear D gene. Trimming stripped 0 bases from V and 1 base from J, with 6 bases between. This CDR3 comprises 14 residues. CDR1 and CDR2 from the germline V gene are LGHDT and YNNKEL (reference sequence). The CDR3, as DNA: TGTGCCAGCAGCCAAGATCAAGATAACTATGGCTACACCTTC. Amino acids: CASSQDQDNYGYTF. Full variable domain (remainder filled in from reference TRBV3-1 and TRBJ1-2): DTAVSQTPKYLVTQMGNDKSIKCEQNLGHDTMYWYKQDSKKFLKIMFSYNNKELIINETVPNRFSPKSPDKAHLNLHINSLELGDSAVYFCASSQDQDNYGYTFGSGTRLTVV.

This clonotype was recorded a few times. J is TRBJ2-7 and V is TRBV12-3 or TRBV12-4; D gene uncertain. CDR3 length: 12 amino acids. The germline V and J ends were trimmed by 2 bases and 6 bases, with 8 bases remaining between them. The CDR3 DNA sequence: TGTGCCAGCAGTTTAAACCCCCGCGAGCAGTACTTC. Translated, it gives CASSLNPREQYF.

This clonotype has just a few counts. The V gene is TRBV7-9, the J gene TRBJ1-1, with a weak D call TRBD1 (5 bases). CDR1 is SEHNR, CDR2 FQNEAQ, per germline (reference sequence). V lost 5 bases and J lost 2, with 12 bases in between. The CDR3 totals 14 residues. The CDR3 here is CASSPGLGNTEAFF. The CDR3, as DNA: TGTGCCAGCAGCCCAGGGTTAGGAAACACTGAAGCTTTCTTT.

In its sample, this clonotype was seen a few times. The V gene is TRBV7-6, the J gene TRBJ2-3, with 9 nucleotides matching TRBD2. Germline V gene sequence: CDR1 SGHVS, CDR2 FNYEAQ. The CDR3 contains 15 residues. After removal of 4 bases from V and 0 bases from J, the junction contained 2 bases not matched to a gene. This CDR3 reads CASSSSGASTDTQYF. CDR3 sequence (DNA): TGTGCCAGCAGCTCTAGCGGGGCGAGCACAGATACGCAGTATTTT.

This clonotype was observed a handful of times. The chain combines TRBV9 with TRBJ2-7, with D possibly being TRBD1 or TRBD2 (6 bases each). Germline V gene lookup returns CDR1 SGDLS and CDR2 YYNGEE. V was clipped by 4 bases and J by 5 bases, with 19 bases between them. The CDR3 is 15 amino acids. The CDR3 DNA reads TGTGCCAGCAGCCCTACAGGGTTAACGGGGGACGAGCAGTACTTC. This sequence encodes CASSPTGLTGDEQYF.

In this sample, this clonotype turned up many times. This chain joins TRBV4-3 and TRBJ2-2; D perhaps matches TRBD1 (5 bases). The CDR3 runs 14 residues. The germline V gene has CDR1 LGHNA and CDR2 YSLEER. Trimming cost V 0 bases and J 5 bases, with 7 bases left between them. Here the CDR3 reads CASSQERQTGELFF. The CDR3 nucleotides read TGCGCCAGCAGCCAAGAAAGACAGACCGGGGAGCTGTTTTTT.

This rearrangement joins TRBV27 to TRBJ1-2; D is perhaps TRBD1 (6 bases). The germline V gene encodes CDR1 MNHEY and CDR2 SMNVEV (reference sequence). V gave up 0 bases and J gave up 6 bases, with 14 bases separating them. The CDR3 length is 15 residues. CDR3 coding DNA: TGTGCCAGCAGTTTATCCCCAGGGGAGAGGCATGGCTACACCTTC. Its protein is CASSLSPGERHGYTF.

The CDR3 bases are TGCAGCGTTGAAGACGAGGGGCACTACGAGCAGTACTTC. Protein product: CSVEDEGHYEQYF. This chain joins TRBV29-1 and TRBJ2-7; D is possibly TRBD1 or TRBD2 (5 bases each). The germline V and J ends were trimmed by 0 bases and 3 bases, with 9 bases remaining between them. The germline V gene has CDR1 SQVTM and CDR2 ANQGSEA. The CDR3 covers 13 residues.

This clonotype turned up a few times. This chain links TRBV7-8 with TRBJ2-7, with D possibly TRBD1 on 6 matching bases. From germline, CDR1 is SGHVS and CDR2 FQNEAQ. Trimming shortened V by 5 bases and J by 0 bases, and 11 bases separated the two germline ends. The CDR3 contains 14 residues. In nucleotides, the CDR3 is TGTGCCAGCAGCCTAAGGACAGCCTCCTACGAGCAGTACTTC. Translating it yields CASSLRTASYEQYF.

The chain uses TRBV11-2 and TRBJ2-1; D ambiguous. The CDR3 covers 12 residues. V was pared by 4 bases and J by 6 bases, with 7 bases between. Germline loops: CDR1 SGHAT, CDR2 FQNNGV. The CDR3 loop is CASSSPGNEQFF. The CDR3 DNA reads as TGTGCCAGCAGCTCCCCCGGCAATGAGCAGTTCTTC.

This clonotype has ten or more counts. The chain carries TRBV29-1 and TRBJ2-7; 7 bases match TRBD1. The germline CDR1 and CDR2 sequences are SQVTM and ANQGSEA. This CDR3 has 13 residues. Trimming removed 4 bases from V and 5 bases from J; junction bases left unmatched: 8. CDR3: CSVVTGTADEQYF. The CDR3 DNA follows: TGCAGCGTTGTAACGGGGACAGCCGACGAGCAGTACTTC.

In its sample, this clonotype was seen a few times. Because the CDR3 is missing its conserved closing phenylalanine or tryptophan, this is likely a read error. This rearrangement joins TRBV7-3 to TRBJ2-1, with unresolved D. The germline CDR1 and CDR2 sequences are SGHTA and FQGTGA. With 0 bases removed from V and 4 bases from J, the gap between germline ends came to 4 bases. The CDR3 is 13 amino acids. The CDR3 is CASSLTGYNEQFY. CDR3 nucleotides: TGTGCCAGCAGCTTAACGGGGTACAATGAGCAGTTCTAC.

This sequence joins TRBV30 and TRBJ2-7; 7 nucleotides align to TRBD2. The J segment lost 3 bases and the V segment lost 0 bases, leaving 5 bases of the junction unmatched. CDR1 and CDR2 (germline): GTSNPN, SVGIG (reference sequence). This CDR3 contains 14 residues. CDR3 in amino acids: CAWSVMGGLYEQYF. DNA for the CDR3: TGTGCCTGGAGTGTAATGGGAGGGCTCTACGAGCAGTACTTC.

CDR3 DNA: TGTGCCAGCACTGAGACTCATCCCGGGGAGACCCAGTACTTC. Translating gives CASTETHPGETQYF. This chain connects TRBV12-3 or TRBV12-4 to TRBJ2-5; D unresolved. The CDR3 is 14 residues long. The V end lost 7 bases, the J end lost 5 bases, and 17 bases lay between the germline ends.

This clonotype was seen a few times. The CDR3 nucleotides read TGTGCCAGCAGTCAAGGGTCCGGGGTCAGCTACAATGAGCAGTTCTTC. Protein sequence: CASSQGSGVSYNEQFF. The V call is TRBV7-9, the J call TRBJ2-1; D is perhaps TRBD2 (5 bases). With 6 bases removed from V and 3 bases from J, the gap between germline ends came to 18 bases. The CDR3 runs to 16 residues. CDR1 and CDR2 (germline): SEHNR, FQNEAQ (reference sequence).

The CDR3 spells CASSYLGAGEAFF. In DNA, the CDR3 is TGTGCCAGCAGTTACCTGGGGGCGGGTGAAGCTTTCTTT. This chain links TRBV6-5 with TRBJ1-1, with a possible D match to TRBD1 (6 bases). With 2 bases removed from V and 7 bases from J, the gap between germline ends came to 11 bases. The CDR3 spans 13 residues. Germline values: CDR1 MNHEY, CDR2 SVGAGI.

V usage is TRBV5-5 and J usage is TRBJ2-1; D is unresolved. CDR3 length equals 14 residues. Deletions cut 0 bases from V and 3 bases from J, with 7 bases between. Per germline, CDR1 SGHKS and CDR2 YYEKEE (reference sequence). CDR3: CASSLVGGYNEQFF. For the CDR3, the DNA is TGTGCCAGCAGCTTGGTGGGCGGCTACAATGAGCAGTTCTTC.

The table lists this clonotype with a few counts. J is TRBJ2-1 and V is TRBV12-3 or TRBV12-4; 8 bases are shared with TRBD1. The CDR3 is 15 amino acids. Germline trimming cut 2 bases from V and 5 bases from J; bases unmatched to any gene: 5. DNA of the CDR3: TGTGCCAGCAGTTTAACGACAGGGGAGCACAATGAGCAGTTCTTC. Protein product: CASSLTTGEHNEQFF.

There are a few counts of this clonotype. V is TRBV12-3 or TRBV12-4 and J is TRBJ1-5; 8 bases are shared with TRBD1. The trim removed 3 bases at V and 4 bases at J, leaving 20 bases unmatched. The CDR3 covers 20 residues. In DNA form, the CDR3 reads TGTGCCAGCAGTTTGAACATTATGGGGCAGGGGGCCTGGGGGAATCAGCCCCAGCATTTT. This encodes CASSLNIMGQGAWGNQPQHF.

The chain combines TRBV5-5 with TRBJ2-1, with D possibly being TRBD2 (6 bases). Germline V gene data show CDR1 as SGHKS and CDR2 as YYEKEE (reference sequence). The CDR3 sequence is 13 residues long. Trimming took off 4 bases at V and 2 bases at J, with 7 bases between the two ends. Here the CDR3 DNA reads TGTGCCAGCAGCGGGACTGCCTACAATGAGCAGTTCTTC. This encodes CASSGTAYNEQFF.